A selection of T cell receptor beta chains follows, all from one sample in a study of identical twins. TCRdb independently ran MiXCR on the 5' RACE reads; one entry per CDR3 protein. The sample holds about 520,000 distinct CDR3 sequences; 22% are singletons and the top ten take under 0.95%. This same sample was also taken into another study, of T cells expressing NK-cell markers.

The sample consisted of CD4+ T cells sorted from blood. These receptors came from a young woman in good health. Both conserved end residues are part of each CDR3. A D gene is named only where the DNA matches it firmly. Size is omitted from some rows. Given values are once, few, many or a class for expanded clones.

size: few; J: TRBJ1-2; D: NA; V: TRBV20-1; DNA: TGCAGTGCCACAGAAACAGGGTTTGGCTACACCTTC; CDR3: CSATETGFGYTF
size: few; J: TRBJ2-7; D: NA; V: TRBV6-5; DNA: TGTGCCAGCAGTTACCAGATCCTCTACGAGCAGTACTTC; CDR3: CASSYQILYEQYF
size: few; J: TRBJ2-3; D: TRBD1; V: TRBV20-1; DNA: TGCAGTGCTAGGAGGACAGGGGGCACAGATACGCAGTATTTT; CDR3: CSARRTGGTDTQYF
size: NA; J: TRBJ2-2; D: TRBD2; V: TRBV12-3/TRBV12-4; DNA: TGTGCCAGCAGTTCAACTAGCGGGGGGTTCAGAACCGGGGAGCTGTTTTTT; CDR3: CASSSTSGGFRTGELFF
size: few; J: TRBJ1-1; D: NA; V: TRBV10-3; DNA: TGTGCCATCAGGGACTCGACAGGCTTAGCTTTCTTT; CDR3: CAIRDSTGLAFF
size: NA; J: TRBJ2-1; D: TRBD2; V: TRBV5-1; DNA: TGCGCCAGCAGCGAAGCCCCTAGCGGGGCTTACAATGAGCAGTTCTTC; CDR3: CASSEAPSGAYNEQFF
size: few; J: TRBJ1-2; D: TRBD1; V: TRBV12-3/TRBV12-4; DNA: TGTGCCAGCAGTTTGGGGACAGGGGGAGGGTCTGGCTACACCTTC; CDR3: CASSLGTGGGSGYTF
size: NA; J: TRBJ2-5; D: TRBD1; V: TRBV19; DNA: TGTGCCAGTAGTACATTCGGACAGGGTGAGACCCAGTACTTC; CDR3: CASSTFGQGETQYF
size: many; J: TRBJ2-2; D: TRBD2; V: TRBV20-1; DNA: TGCAGTGCTAGAGTCCGACGGGGGGGGGACACCGGGGAGCTGTTTTTT; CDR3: CSARVRRGGDTGELFF
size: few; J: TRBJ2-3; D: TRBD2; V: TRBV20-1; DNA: TGCAGTGCTAGAGATGTTCTAGCGGGAGATGTAGATACGCAGTATTTT; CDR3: CSARDVLAGDVDTQYF
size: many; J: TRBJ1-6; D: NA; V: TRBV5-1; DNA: TGCGCCAGCAGCTTGGTAAGGGGTGCACCCCTCCACTTT; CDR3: CASSLVRGAPLHF
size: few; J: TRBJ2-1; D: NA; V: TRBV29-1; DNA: TGCAGCGTGCCCCGCGGGGCTAATGAGCAGTTCTTC; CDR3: CSVPRGANEQFF
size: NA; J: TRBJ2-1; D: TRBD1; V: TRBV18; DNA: TGTGCCAGCGCCCGACAGGGGGTGCGGGATGAGCAGTTCTTC; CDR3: CASARQGVRDEQFF
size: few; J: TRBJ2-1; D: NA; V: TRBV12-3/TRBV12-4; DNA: TGTGCCAGCAGCCGGTGGGGCGGTTCCTACAATGAGCAGTTCTTC; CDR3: CASSRWGGSYNEQFF
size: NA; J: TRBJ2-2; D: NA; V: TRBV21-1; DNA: TGTGCCAGCAGCAAGAAGGACAGACACACCGGGGAGCTGTTTTTT; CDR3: CASSKKDRHTGELFF
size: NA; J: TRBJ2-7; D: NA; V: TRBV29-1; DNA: TGCAGCGTGGCCCGGGACGTGTCCTACGAGCAGTACTTC; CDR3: CSVARDVSYEQYF
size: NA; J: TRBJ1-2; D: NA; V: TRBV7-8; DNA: TGTGCCAGCAGCTCCCGGGCTCTTGACCGGCTCCTCTATGGCTACACCTTC; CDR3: CASSSRALDRLLYGYTF
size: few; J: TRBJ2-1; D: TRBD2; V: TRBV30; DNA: TGTGCCTGGAGTGTGGGGGGGACTCTCTCCAATGAGCAGTTCTTC; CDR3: CAWSVGGTLSNEQFF
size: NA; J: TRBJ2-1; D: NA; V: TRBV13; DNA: TGTGCCAGCAACCTCCGGGAGTGGTACTACAATGAGCAGTTCTTC; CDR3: CASNLREWYYNEQFF
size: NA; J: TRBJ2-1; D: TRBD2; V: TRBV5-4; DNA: TGTGCCAGCAGCCCAGGGACTAGCGGGAGGGTCGACAATGAGCAGTTCTTC; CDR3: CASSPGTSGRVDNEQFF
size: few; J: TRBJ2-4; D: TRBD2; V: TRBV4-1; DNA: TGCGCCAGCAGCCAAGCCCCGGGACTAGCGAACATTCAGTACTTC; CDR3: CASSQAPGLANIQYF
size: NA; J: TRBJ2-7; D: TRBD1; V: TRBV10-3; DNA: TGTGCCATCAGTGAGTCCCAGGGGGCCGCCTACGAGCAGTACTTC; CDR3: CAISESQGAAYEQYF
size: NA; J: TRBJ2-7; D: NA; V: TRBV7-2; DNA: TGTGCCAGCAGCCCAGCACGTCCCCACGAGCAGTACTTC; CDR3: CASSPARPHEQYF
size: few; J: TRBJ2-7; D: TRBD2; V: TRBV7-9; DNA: TGTGCCAGCAGCCCGAGGGGACTAGCGGGAGACGAGCAGTACTTC; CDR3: CASSPRGLAGDEQYF
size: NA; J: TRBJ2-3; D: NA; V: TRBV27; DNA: TGTGCCAGCAGCTCAGGACGCGGATATACGCAGTATTTT; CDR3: CASSSGRGYTQYF
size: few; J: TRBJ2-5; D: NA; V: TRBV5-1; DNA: TGCGCCAGCAGCTCCATAACTCCGGGACTCTTCAGACGCGGGACCCAGTACTTC; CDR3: CASSSITPGLFRRGTQYF
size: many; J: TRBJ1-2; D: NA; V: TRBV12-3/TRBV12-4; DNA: TGTGCCAGCAGAAAAGGGAACTATGGCTACACCTTC; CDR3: CASRKGNYGYTF
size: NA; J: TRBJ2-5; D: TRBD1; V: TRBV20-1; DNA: TGCAGTGCAAGACAGCGGACAGGGTGGGAGACCCAGTACTTC; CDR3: CSARQRTGWETQYF
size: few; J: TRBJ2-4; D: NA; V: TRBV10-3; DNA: TGTGCCATCAGTGAGTCGTCCCCCGGACTCCTTCCCCAGTACTTC; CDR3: CAISESSPGLLPQYF
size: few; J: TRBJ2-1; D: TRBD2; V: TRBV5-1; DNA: TGCGCCAGCAGCCCAGAGGGACTAGCGGGAAACTACAATGAGCAGTTCTTC; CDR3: CASSPEGLAGNYNEQFF
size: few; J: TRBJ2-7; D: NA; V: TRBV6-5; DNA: TGTGCCAGCAGTTTAGACAGCTACTCCTACGAGCAGTACTTC; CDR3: CASSLDSYSYEQYF
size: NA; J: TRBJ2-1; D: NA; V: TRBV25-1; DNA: TGTGCCAGCAGTGGAGGGGCCCCTAGCTCCTACAATGAGCAGTTCTTC; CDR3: CASSGGAPSSYNEQFF
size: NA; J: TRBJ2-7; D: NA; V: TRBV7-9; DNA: TGTGCCAGCAGCTTAGTAATGGGGAGCGAGCAGTACTTC; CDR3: CASSLVMGSEQYF
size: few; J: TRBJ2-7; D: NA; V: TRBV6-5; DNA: TGTGCCAGCAGTTACGGGGGCTCCGGCGAGCAGTACTTC; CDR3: CASSYGGSGEQYF
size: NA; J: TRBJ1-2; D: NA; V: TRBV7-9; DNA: TGTGCCAGCAGCTTAGCGGCGTGGGGGCAAAACTATGGCTACACCTTC; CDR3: CASSLAAWGQNYGYTF
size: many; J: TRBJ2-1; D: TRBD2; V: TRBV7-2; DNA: TGTGCCAGCAGCGATAGGACTAGCGGGATCAATGAGCAGTTCTTC; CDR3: CASSDRTSGINEQFF
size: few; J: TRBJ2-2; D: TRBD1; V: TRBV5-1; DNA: TGCGCCAGTGGGAAAACAGGGGAAGGCACCGGGGAGCTGTTTTTT; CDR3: CASGKTGEGTGELFF